This is a list of T cell receptor beta chains from one sample in a study of OX40 agonist ivuxolimab in advanced cancers. The repertoire was sequenced with immunoSEQ multiplex PCR; TCRdb's copy has only in-frame clones and lacks some. The data show some 76,000 clones, about 93% seen once. The material was CD4+ or CD8+ T cells sorted from blood, obtained in a trial of the OX40 agonist ivuxolimab. The receptor source for this set is an adult with an advanced solid tumor such as melanoma, head and neck, liver or kidney cancer. Each CDR3 is given with its conserved first and last residue. Each record gives: clone size, J gene, D gene, V gene, CDR3 DNA, CDR3 protein. The D gene is left open where the match is weak. The size entry is marked missing in some rows and otherwise reads once, few, many or a size class.

.,TRBJ2-2,.,TRBV7-6,TGTGCCAGCAGCTTAGGCACCGGGGAGCTGTTTTTT,CASSLGTGELFF
.,TRBJ2-5,TRBD2,TRBV5-1,TGCGCCAGCAGCAGCGGGACTAGCGGGCGCTCACGGGAGACCCAGTACTTC,CASSSGTSGRSRETQYF
once,TRBJ2-7,.,TRBV19,TGTGCCAGTAGTATCGGGGGCCCCTCCTACGAGCAGTACTTC,CASSIGGPSYEQYF
once,TRBJ2-7,.,TRBV5-4,TGTGCCAGCAGCCCGGGCCCAGGGTTTGACGAGCAGTACTTC,CASSPGPGFDEQYF
few,TRBJ2-1,.,TRBV29-1,TGCAGCGTTTGGGGGACCCCCGATTCAGCCTCCTACAATGAGCAGTTCTTC,CSVWGTPDSASYNEQFF
.,TRBJ1-1,.,TRBV6-5,TGTGCCAGCAGTTATCAGGGAGCTGAAGCTTTCTTT,CASSYQGAEAFF
.,TRBJ2-1,.,TRBV12-5,TGTGCTAGTGGTTCCCCTTACAATGAGCAGTTCTTC,CASGSPYNEQFF
.,TRBJ2-7,.,TRBV25-1,TGTGCCAGCAGTGAAGGGATTACCTACGAGCAGTACTTC,CASSEGITYEQYF
.,TRBJ1-5,.,TRBV2,TGTGCCAGCAGGCACGGATCTAGCAATCAGCCCCAGCATTTT,CASRHGSSNQPQHF
.,TRBJ2-7,TRBD2,TRBV4-1,TGCGCCAGCAGCCAAGGACTAGCGCGCTACGAGCAGTACTTC,CASSQGLARYEQYF
once,TRBJ1-2,.,TRBV5-1,TGCGCCAGCAGCCCGGAGGGTGGGCGCCACGCTGGGTACACCTTC,CASSPEGGRHAGYTF
.,TRBJ1-2,TRBD1,TRBV11-2,TGTGCCAGCAGCTTGACAGGGGGCGACGGCTACACCTTC,CASSLTGGDGYTF
.,TRBJ1-2,.,TRBV20-1,TGCAGTTCACCTCACCCGGGATACACCTTC,CSSPHPGYTF
.,TRBJ2-1,TRBD2,TRBV11-2,TGTGCCAGCAGCTTAATAGCGGGAGGGGGTGAGCAGTTCTTC,CASSLIAGGGEQFF
medium-sized,TRBJ2-3,.,TRBV7-9,TGTGCCAGCAGCCGTCAGACAGATACGCAGTATTTT,CASSRQTDTQYF
.,TRBJ2-7,TRBD1,TRBV29-1,TGCAGCGCTTCCGGGACAGGGAGCGAGCAGTACTTC,CSASGTGSEQYF
.,TRBJ2-4,.,TRBV7-8,TGTGCCAGCAGCTTAGGGGCTGGAAACATTCAGTACTTC,CASSLGAGNIQYF
.,TRBJ2-7,TRBD1,TRBV11-2,TGTGCCAGCAGGGAAACCGGGACAGGGTACGAGCAGTACTTC,CASRETGTGYEQYF
once,TRBJ1-5,.,TRBV28,TGTGCCAGCAGTAGTTTCAAGGCCTATAGCAATCAGCCCCAGCATTTT,CASSSFKAYSNQPQHF
.,TRBJ1-2,TRBD1,TRBV25-1,TGTGCCAGCAGTGAAACGACAGGGGGCCTGGAATATGGCTACACCTTC,CASSETTGGLEYGYTF
once,TRBJ1-5,.,TRBV19,TGTGCCAGTAGTATCTCTCAGTACAATCAGCCCCAGCATTTT,CASSISQYNQPQHF
.,TRBJ2-2,.,TRBV29-1,TGCAGCGTGTCTCAGGATCTTTCCGGGGAGCTGTTTTTT,CSVSQDLSGELFF
.,TRBJ1-2,.,TRBV19,TGTGCCAGTAGTATTCCGACCCTCTATGGCTACACCTTC,CASSIPTLYGYTF
.,TRBJ2-2,.,TRBV27,TGTGCCAGCAGTTCGGGGGGCTTTGGCACCGGGGAGCTGTTTTTT,CASSSGGFGTGELFF
.,TRBJ1-5,.,TRBV5-8,TGTGCCAGCAGCTTCCAGTCCGGACTACAGCCCCAGCATTTT,CASSFQSGLQPQHF
.,TRBJ2-2,.,TRBV9,TGTGCCAGCAGCGTAGAGGCGGGAATAAACACCGGGGAGCTGTTTTTT,CASSVEAGINTGELFF
once,TRBJ2-5,.,TRBV7-9,TGTGCCAGCAGCTTAACTAGCTTAGAAGAGACCCAGTACTTC,CASSLTSLEETQYF
.,TRBJ2-7,TRBD2,TRBV7-8,TGTGCCAGCAGCTTAGGGGGTAGCGGGGGTTATAACAGGTACGAGCAGTACTTC,CASSLGGSGGYNRYEQYF
.,TRBJ2-7,TRBD2,TRBV19,TGTGCCAGTAGTATAGTCGGCGGGGGTGATTGGGAGCAGTACTTC,CASSIVGGGDWEQYF
.,TRBJ1-5,.,TRBV21-1,TGTGCCAGCAGTACTTCCGGGACAGTCAATCAGCCCCAGCATTTT,CASSTSGTVNQPQHF
.,TRBJ2-1,TRBD2,TRBV25-1,TGTGCCAGCAGTGGAGCGGGAGAATCCTACAATGAGCAGTTCTTC,CASSGAGESYNEQFF
.,TRBJ1-5,TRBD1,TRBV27,TGTGCCAGCAGTTTCGTCCTGGGGGACAGTATTCAGCCCCAGCATTTT,CASSFVLGDSIQPQHF
.,TRBJ1-5,.,TRBV30,TGTGCCTGGACCGAAGCGGGGGGCAGCAATCAGCCCCAGCATTTT,CAWTEAGGSNQPQHF
.,TRBJ1-2,.,TRBV25-1,TGTGCCAGCAGTGATAGGGATGGCTACACCTTC,CASSDRDGYTF
.,TRBJ2-1,.,TRBV4-3,TGCGCCAGCAGCCCAGGAACTGGGGGGGCCTCCTACAATGAGCAGTTCTTC,CASSPGTGGASYNEQFF